This T cell receptor (beta chain) was sequenced for a study of T cell repertoires in cytomegalovirus infection. Study-wide background: Public TCR beta signatures were indicative of both CMV infection and a matching HLA type. Broader study findings: People with CMV and the relevant HLA were identified by cumulative public TCR beta family frequency. CMV-specific HLA-C-restricted TCR beta clonotypes dominated the ex vivo response.

This clonotype appeared many times. Its antigen is still unknown. CDR1 SGHTA and CDR2 FQGTGA come from the germline V gene. V lost 5 bases and J lost 7, with 17 bases in between. The CDR3 has 14 residues. TCRdb itself ran the reads through MiXCR, one entry per CDR3 protein. The table lists tens of thousands of distinct CDR3 sequences, more than 20% of them singletons. Sequencing used CD8+ T cells from cultured PBMCs, obtained from culture after CMV antigen stimulation. The chain uses TRBV7-3 and TRBJ1-1; D perhaps matches TRBD1 (6 bases). The sequence was obtained from a human donor in good health (CMV status not recorded). Some clones in this sample may be carry-over from other donors' samples. The CDR3 nucleotides are TGTGCCAGCAGCCGTAGGGGGGGGAGGGATGAAGCTTTCTTT. Its translation is CASSRRGGRDEAFF.